The 3 T cell receptor beta chains presented below share a single source sample, sequenced in a study of T cell responses to AZD1222 COVID-19 vaccine. Clones were sequenced by immunoSEQ multiplex PCR, and TCRdb holds only the in-frame ones, with some missing. The repertoire consists of approximately 160,000 clones, with roughly 90% occurring once and the leading ten covering around 4.4%. The sequencing used peripheral blood, collected on day 0 of AZD1222 vaccination. These receptors were obtained from an adult in good health.

V and J are TRBV7-3 and TRBJ2-1; D may be TRBD2 (6 bases). CDR3 length: 14 amino acids. Between the trimmed V and J ends, which lost 1 base and 2 bases, there was a span of 6 bases. Germline V gives CDR1 SGHTA, CDR2 FQGTGA. This chain's CDR3 is CASSLIAAYNEQFF. In nucleotides, the CDR3 is TGTGCCAGCAGCTTAATAGCGGCCTACAATGAGCAGTTCTTC.

This clone was seen ten or more times. The V gene is TRBV5-5, the J gene TRBJ2-6; 7 nucleotides line up with TRBD1. Looked up from germline, CDR1 is SGHKS and CDR2 is YYEKEE (reference sequence). V shed 0 bases, J shed 0 bases, and the junction held 6 bases outside the gene matches. This CDR3 spans 18 amino acids. The CDR3: CASSLGGRDSSGANVLTF. The CDR3 DNA reads as TGTGCCAGCAGCTTGGGGGGCAGGGACAGCTCTGGGGCCAACGTCCTGACTTTC.

V and J are TRBV4-1 and TRBJ2-1, with a weak D call TRBD2 (6 bases). CDR1 is MGHRA and CDR2 is YSYEKL in the germline V gene. The CDR3 is made up of 14 amino acids. V lost 1 base, J lost 5 bases, and 9 bases lay in between. This CDR3 is CASSQVPGDNEQFF. The CDR3 bases are TGCGCCAGCAGCCAAGTTCCGGGGGACAATGAGCAGTTCTTC.